The 15 T cell receptor beta chains below come from one sample, sequenced in a study of blood T cell repertoires in COVID-19. Sequenced by immunoSEQ multiplex PCR; TCRdb stores in-frame clones only, minus some. The sample holds roughly 150,000 clones, around four fifths seen once. The sequenced sample consisted of peripheral blood. These receptor sequences come from an elderly woman with acute or convalescent COVID-19.

This chain uses TRBV18 with TRBJ2-6; 7 nucleotides align to TRBD1. V lost 6 bases and J lost 5; bases outside the gene matches: 13. The CDR3 covers 17 residues. Germline V gene data show CDR1 as KGHSH and CDR2 as LQKENI. For the CDR3, the DNA is TGTGCCAGCTCTAAGAGGGCACAGGGGTCCAGGGCCAACGTCCTGACTTTC. Protein product: CASSKRAQGSRANVLTF.

V is TRBV4-3 and J is TRBJ2-2; 10 positions agree with TRBD2. The CDR3 spans 18 residues. V lost 1 base and J lost 0; bases outside the gene matches: 5. CDR1 and CDR2 (germline): LGHNA, YSLEER. CDR3 in amino acids: CASSQAPSGGSNTGELFF. In DNA form, the CDR3 reads TGCGCCAGCAGCCAAGCCCCTAGCGGGGGCTCGAACACCGGGGAGCTGTTTTTT.

The CDR3 DNA is TGTGCCAGCAACCGGGACTCTGACACTGAAGCTTTCTTT. Translation: CASNRDSDTEAFF. The rearrangement links TRBV12-3 or TRBV12-4 to TRBJ1-1; D is perhaps TRBD1 (5 bases). The V end lost 7 bases, the J end lost 3 bases, and 12 bases lay between the germline ends. CDR3 length: 13 residues.

This clone was recorded at least ten times. Other DNA variants within this sample encode the same CDR3. The chain employs TRBV7-6 and TRBJ1-2; D is perhaps TRBD1 (5 bases). Germline V gene sequence: CDR1 SGHVS, CDR2 FNYEAQ. The CDR3 loop spans 12 amino acids. The V gene lost 1 base and the J gene lost 8 bases, with 8 bases spanning the gap. CDR3 sequence reads: CASSLEGVGYTF. Written as DNA, the CDR3 is TGTGCCAGCAGCTTAGAAGGGGTCGGCTACACCTTC.

The rearrangement uses TRBV5-4 and TRBJ1-2, with 7 nucleotides matching TRBD1. Trimming removed 0 bases from V and 8 bases from J; junction bases left unmatched: 4. Per germline, CDR1 SGHNT and CDR2 YYREEE (reference sequence). This CDR3 contains 13 residues. CDR3 sequence reads: CASSLAGGGGYTF. CDR3 in DNA: TGTGCCAGCAGCTTGGCAGGGGGTGGCGGCTACACCTTC.

The rearrangement uses TRBV25-1 and TRBJ1-1; D not certain. Germline CDR1 is MGHDK and CDR2 is SYGVNS. This CDR3 region has 12 residues. V was clipped by 7 bases and J by 11 bases, with 17 bases between them. CDR3 region: CASTASEGRAFF. In DNA, the CDR3 is TGTGCCAGCACGGCCTCGGAGGGAAGGGCTTTCTTT.

V and J are TRBV30 and TRBJ2-3, with D possibly TRBD2 on 5 matching bases. Germline CDR1 is GTSNPN and CDR2 is SVGIG (reference sequence). CDR3 size: 13 residues. Trimming left V 2 bases short and J 4 bases short, with 10 bases between. The chain's CDR3 is CAWSTLGADTQYF. CDR3 DNA: TGTGCCTGGAGTACGTTGGGAGCAGATACGCAGTATTTT.

The chain couples TRBV7-8 to TRBJ1-2; TRBD1 matches 8 bases. This CDR3 has 16 amino acids. Per germline, CDR1 SGHVS and CDR2 FQNEAQ. V shed 4 bases and J 0 bases; nucleotides not matched to a gene: 7. CDR3 sequence (DNA): TGTGCCAGCAGCTCCGGACAGGGTGAAGCTAACTATGGCTACACCTTC. It encodes CASSSGQGEANYGYTF.

This sequence joins TRBV12-3 or TRBV12-4 and TRBJ2-1; 8 bases agree with TRBD2. V dropped 3 bases and J dropped 12; count of bases not matched to a gene: 7. This CDR3 comprises 13 residues. CDR3 coding DNA: TGTGCCAGCAGTTTCACCGGGACTAGGCGGCAGTTCTTC. Translating gives CASSFTGTRRQFF.

This chain links TRBV19 with TRBJ1-1, with a possible D match to TRBD1 (5 bases). Trimming removed 6 bases from V and 2 bases from J, with 10 bases in between. The CDR3 runs 13 residues. Germline assignment: CDR1 LNHDA and CDR2 SQIVND (reference sequence). The CDR3 here is CASSEQANTEAFF. The CDR3 DNA sequence: TGTGCCAGTAGCGAACAGGCCAACACTGAAGCTTTCTTT.

The chain has TRBV6-4 and TRBJ1-1; no clear D. Trimming stripped 2 bases from V and 1 base from J, with 5 bases between. Looked up from germline, CDR1 is MRHNA and CDR2 is SNTAGT. The CDR3 runs 13 residues. In DNA form, the CDR3 reads TGTGCCAGCAGTGACGAGCGGAACACTGAAGCTTTCTTT. Translation: CASSDERNTEAFF.

This clone was observed a single time. This rearrangement joins TRBV7-9 to TRBJ2-1; 9 bases are shared with TRBD2. The J segment lost 0 bases and the V segment lost 6 bases, leaving 0 bases of the junction unmatched. The length of the CDR3 is 14 residues. Germline V CDR1 and CDR2: SEHNR, FQNEAQ (reference sequence). CDR3 loop: CASRREGSYNEQFF. Written as DNA, the CDR3 is TGTGCCAGCAGGCGGGAGGGCTCCTACAATGAGCAGTTCTTC.

The gene calls are TRBV7-2 and TRBJ2-3, with 7 bases identical to TRBD2. This CDR3 has 15 amino acids. J was trimmed by 2 bases and V by 4 bases; bases with no gene match: 6. Germline assignment: CDR1 SGHTA and CDR2 FQGNSA. The CDR3 sequence is CASSSTSENTDTQYF. The CDR3 nucleotides are TGTGCCAGCAGCTCAACTAGCGAGAACACAGATACGCAGTATTTT.

The rearrangement links TRBV3-1 (or the pseudogene TRBV3-2) to TRBJ1-1, with TRBD1 matching 7 bases. V dropped 4 bases and J dropped 4; count of bases not matched to a gene: 6. CDR1 is LGHDT, CDR2 YNNKEL, per germline (reference sequence). The CDR3 length is 14 residues. The CDR3 loop reads CASSPQGVGTEAFF. The CDR3 DNA reads as TGTGCCAGCAGCCCCCAGGGGGTGGGCACTGAAGCTTTCTTT.

V usage is TRBV6-5 and J usage is TRBJ1-2; perhaps TRBD1 as D (6 bases). Germline lookup yields CDR1 MNHEY and CDR2 SVGAGI. Deletions cut 4 bases from V and 4 bases from J, with 10 bases between. This CDR3 is built from 13 residues. The CDR3 DNA reads TGTGCCAGCAGTTCCTTGGACAGCTATGGCTACACCTTC. Translated: CASSSLDSYGYTF.